Listed below are T cell receptor beta chains from one sample, sequenced in a study of blood T cell repertoires in COVID-19. Method: immunoSEQ multiplex PCR; TCRdb's copy keeps in-frame clones and lacks some. Of around 230,000 clones listed, over 80% are singletons. Sequencing was performed on peripheral blood. These receptor sequences come from a man aged 35 to 55 with acute or convalescent COVID-19. Both conserved end residues are part of each CDR3. Fields, in order: V gene, clone size, J gene, D gene, CDR3 DNA, CDR3 protein. The D gene is left open where the match is weak. Clone size is given for some rows only: seen once, a few or many times, or a class if the clone is expanded.

TRBV6-4	.	TRBJ2-1	TRBD2	TGTGCCAGTGCCGCGGGGCTAGCGGGAGTAAATGAGCAGTTCTTC	CASAAGLAGVNEQFF
TRBV18	.	TRBJ1-5	TRBD1	TGTGCCAGCTCACCGACAGGGGAGGGGAGACAGCCCCAGCATTTT	CASSPTGEGRQPQHF
TRBV28	.	TRBJ2-5	.	TGTGCCAGCAGTTTCGCTCGCGCACTAGAAGAGACCCAGTACTTC	CASSFARALEETQYF
TRBV7-9	once	TRBJ1-4	.	TGTGCCAGCAACCATGGGGGGGCAGGAACTAATGAAAAACTGTTTTTT	CASNHGGAGTNEKLFF
TRBV7-9	.	TRBJ2-2	.	TGTGCCAGCAGCTTAGTCCTCTCTAGAGGGTGGTCGGGGGAGCTGTTTTTT	CASSLVLSRGWSGELFF
TRBV4-1	.	TRBJ1-5	TRBD1	TGCGCCAGCAGCCAGGATTCCAGGGGGCATCAGCCCCAGCATTTT	CASSQDSRGHQPQHF
TRBV19	.	TRBJ2-3	TRBD2	TGTGCCAGTAGTACCCAGCGGGAGGGCCTTAGGACAGATACGCAGTATTTT	CASSTQREGLRTDTQYF
TRBV6-1	.	TRBJ1-1	.	TGTGCCAGCAGTGAAGATAGGGGATGGCTGAACACTGAAGCTTTCTTT	CASSEDRGWLNTEAFF
TRBV12-3/TRBV12-4	.	TRBJ1-4	.	TGTGCCAGCAGCCCTTCCCCCGAAAAACTGTTTTTT	CASSPSPEKLFF
TRBV5-1	.	TRBJ1-2	TRBD1	TGCGCCAGCAGCTCCGCGACAGGGGGAGAGAGGTATGGCTACACCTTC	CASSSATGGERYGYTF
TRBV7-2	.	TRBJ2-2	.	TGTGCCAGCAGCATGGACATCGCGAACACCGGGGAGCTGTTTTTT	CASSMDIANTGELFF
TRBV21-1	.	TRBJ2-7	.	TGTGCCAGCAGCAAGCGGGCGGGGGTTTACGAGCAGTACTTC	CASSKRAGVYEQYF
TRBV6-1	.	TRBJ1-1	.	TGTGCCAGCAGTGGACCTTTCTTTGAGGGAACCAGGGGTGAAGCTTTCTTT	CASSGPFFEGTRGEAFF
TRBV29-1	.	TRBJ2-1	.	TGCAGCGTCCTCCCCCCCTTAGCGGTCTACAATGAGCAGTTCTTC	CSVLPPLAVYNEQFF
TRBV25-1	.	TRBJ2-5	TRBD2	TGTGCCAGCAGTGAATTGGGGGGGAAAGAGACCCAGTACTTC	CASSELGGKETQYF
TRBV5-1	.	TRBJ2-6	.	TGCGCCAGCAGCTTGGACAGGGTCCCTGGGGCCAACGTCCTGACTTTC	CASSLDRVPGANVLTF
TRBV2	few	TRBJ1-2	.	TGTGCCAGCAGCACAGGGAGAGTTGTTCATGGCTACACCTTC	CASSTGRVVHGYTF
TRBV27	.	TRBJ1-5	TRBD1	TGTGCCAGCAGTAGACAGGGTGGTTCGCAGCCCCAGCATTTT	CASSRQGGSQPQHF
TRBV6-6	.	TRBJ1-1	.	TGTGCCAGCACAACTAACACTGAAGCTTTCTTT	CASTTNTEAFF
TRBV7-8	.	TRBJ1-4	.	TGTGCCAGCAGCTTAAGACAGAAGGAAGAAAAACTGTTTTTT	CASSLRQKEEKLFF
TRBV6-5	.	TRBJ1-1	.	TGTGCCAGCAGTTGGACGCAGGGCATGAACACTGAAGCTTTCTTT	CASSWTQGMNTEAFF
TRBV18	.	TRBJ1-5	.	TGTGCCAGCTCACCATCTTTTCCCAGTCAGCCCCAGCATTTT	CASSPSFPSQPQHF
TRBV28	.	TRBJ1-3	TRBD1	TGTGCCAGCAGCGGACAGGGTTATGGAAACACCATATATTTT	CASSGQGYGNTIYF
TRBV4-2	.	TRBJ2-1	.	TGTGCCAGCAGCCATGAGCCAGGGTGGAAGAATGAGCAGTTCTTC	CASSHEPGWKNEQFF
TRBV10-3	few	TRBJ1-1	.	TGTGCCATCAGTGAGTCGGGGATAGAAGGGAGGACTGAAGCTTTCTTT	CAISESGIEGRTEAFF
TRBV5-1	.	TRBJ2-1	TRBD2	TGCGCCAGCAGTGGACTAGCGGGATCCCTTGAGCAGTTCTTC	CASSGLAGSLEQFF
TRBV2	.	TRBJ1-6	.	TGTGCCAGCAGTCCCCATACGAGCTCCTATAATTCACCCCTCCACTTT	CASSPHTSSYNSPLHF
TRBV10-1	.	TRBJ2-2	TRBD1	TGCGCCAGCAGTGAGACAGGGGCCCAGAACACCGGGGAGCTGTTTTTT	CASSETGAQNTGELFF
TRBV12-2	.	TRBJ1-5	.	TGTGCAAGTCGTTCTCGGGAGGCGGAGGGGCTGAGTAATCAGCCCCAGCATTTT	CASRSREAEGLSNQPQHF
TRBV18	.	TRBJ2-2	TRBD2	TGTGCCAGCTCAGCAAGGACTAGCGGGAGTTCCGGGGAGCTGTTTTTT	CASSARTSGSSGELFF
TRBV7-9	.	TRBJ2-5	TRBD2	TGTGCCAGCAGCCTCACTAGAGCGGGAGTCGCGGAGACCCAGTACTTC	CASSLTRAGVAETQYF
TRBV9	.	TRBJ2-1	.	TGTGCCAGCAGCGTAGGACAGAACAATGAGCAGTTCTTC	CASSVGQNNEQFF
TRBV6-5	.	TRBJ1-1	.	TGTGCCAGCAGTTTTAACTATCTGAACACTGAAGCTTTCTTT	CASSFNYLNTEAFF
TRBV7-2	.	TRBJ2-1	.	TGTGCCAGCACCCCGAGCCGGGTAGCGGCATACAATGAGCAGTTCTTC	CASTPSRVAAYNEQFF
TRBV11-2	.	TRBJ2-1	TRBD2	TGTGCCAGCAGCTCCCTAGCGGGAGGGTACAATGAGCAGTTCTTC	CASSSLAGGYNEQFF
TRBV27	.	TRBJ2-7	TRBD2	TGTGCCAGCAGTTTATTTCCTAGCGGGAGTATAGACGAGCAGTACTTC	CASSLFPSGSIDEQYF
TRBV6-6	.	TRBJ2-7	.	TGTGCCAGCAGTACCGGGAGCATAAAAGAGCAGTACTTC	CASSTGSIKEQYF
TRBV7-8	.	TRBJ1-3	.	TGTGCCAGCAGCCCGTCCGATTTT	CASSPSDF
TRBV6-6	.	TRBJ1-6	.	TGTGCCAGCAGTTACTCTGGCCAGAATAATTCACCCCTCCACTTT	CASSYSGQNNSPLHF
TRBV7-9	.	TRBJ2-1	TRBD2	TGTGCCAGCAGCTTAGGACTAGCCGGAGAGGATGAGCAGTTCTTC	CASSLGLAGEDEQFF
TRBV6-6	.	TRBJ2-7	TRBD1	TGTGCCAGCAATTTACGACAGGGTGGCGAGCAGTACTTC	CASNLRQGGEQYF
TRBV10-3	.	TRBJ1-5	.	TGTGCCATCAGCCCGGACAGAAATCAGCCCCAGCATTTT	CAISPDRNQPQHF
TRBV3-1/TRBV3-2	.	TRBJ1-2	TRBD1	TGTGCCAGCAGCCAAGGCCAGGGACAGGGCAGAGGCTACACCTTC	CASSQGQGQGRGYTF
TRBV2	few	TRBJ1-1	.	TGTGCCAGCAGGGGCCAGAACCTGAACACTGAAGCTTTCTTT	CASRGQNLNTEAFF
TRBV6-1	.	TRBJ2-5	TRBD2	TGTGCCAGCAGTGCAGGGGCACTAGCGGGAGGCTGGGAGACCCAGTACTTC	CASSAGALAGGWETQYF
TRBV7-9	few	TRBJ1-5	.	TGTGCCAGCAGCTTAGGTACAGAGGGATTTCGGGAGCCCCAGCATTTT	CASSLGTEGFREPQHF
TRBV12-5	few	TRBJ1-5	.	TGTGCTAGTGGTTTGGTACGAACGGTCGTGGGCAATCAGCCCCAGCATTTT	CASGLVRTVVGNQPQHF
TRBV5-1	.	TRBJ2-7	TRBD1	TGCGCCAGCAGCTTCACGGGACAGGGATACGAGCAGTACTTC	CASSFTGQGYEQYF
TRBV27	.	TRBJ1-2	TRBD1	TGTGCCAGCCGAAAACCGGGACAGGTCTATGGCTACACCTTC	CASRKPGQVYGYTF
TRBV11-2	.	TRBJ1-1	.	TGTGCCAGCAGCCCGAGGGCGGGAGTGAACACTGAAGCTTTCTTT	CASSPRAGVNTEAFF
TRBV4-2	.	TRBJ1-1	.	TGTGCCAGCAGCCAAGATCTTGTACGCGCTGAAGCTTTCTTT	CASSQDLVRAEAFF
TRBV19	few	TRBJ1-5	.	TGTGCCACAAGGGAGGGCGGGTGGTATAGCAATCAGCCCCAGCATTTT	CATREGGWYSNQPQHF
TRBV6-2/TRBV6-3	.	TRBJ2-2	TRBD2	TGTGCCAGCAGTTACACGTTGCGGGAGGGCCTGAATACCGGGGAGCTGTTTTTT	CASSYTLREGLNTGELFF
TRBV10-3	.	TRBJ1-2	.	TGTGCCATCAGTGAGAACCAGGACAGTAACTATGGCTACACCTTC	CAISENQDSNYGYTF
TRBV9	.	TRBJ2-3	TRBD2	TGTGCCAGCAGCCCCCGAGGGACTAGCGGGAGTGATACGCAGTATTTT	CASSPRGTSGSDTQYF
TRBV11-2	.	TRBJ2-7	.	TGTGCCAGCAGCCGACTGGGTCTCTCCTACGAGCAGTACTTC	CASSRLGLSYEQYF
TRBV5-8	.	TRBJ2-1	TRBD1	TGTGCCAGCAGCCCGGGACAGGGGGGAAGGGATGAGCAGTTCTTC	CASSPGQGGRDEQFF